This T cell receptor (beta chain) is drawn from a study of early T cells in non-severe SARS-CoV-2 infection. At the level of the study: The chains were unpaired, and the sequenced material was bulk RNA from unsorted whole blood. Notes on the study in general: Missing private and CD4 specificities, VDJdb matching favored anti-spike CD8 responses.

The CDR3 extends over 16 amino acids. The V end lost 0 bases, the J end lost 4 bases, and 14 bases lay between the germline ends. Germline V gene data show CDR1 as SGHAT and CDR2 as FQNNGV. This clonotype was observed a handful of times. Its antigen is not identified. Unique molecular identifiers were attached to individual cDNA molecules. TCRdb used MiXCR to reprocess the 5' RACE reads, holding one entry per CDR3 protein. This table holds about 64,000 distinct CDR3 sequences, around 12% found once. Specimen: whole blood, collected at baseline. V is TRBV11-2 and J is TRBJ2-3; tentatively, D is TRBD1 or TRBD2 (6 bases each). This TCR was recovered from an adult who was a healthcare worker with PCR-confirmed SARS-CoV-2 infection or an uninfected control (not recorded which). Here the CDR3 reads CASSLDPAGEADTQYF. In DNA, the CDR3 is TGTGCCAGCAGCTTAGATCCTGCAGGGGAGGCAGATACGCAGTATTTT.